One sample yielded the 28 T cell receptor beta chains listed below, sequenced in a study of CXCR3-negative and CXCR3-positive naive CD8 T cells. The study made its TRB cDNA libraries by 5' RACE, adding UMI labels. TCRdb re-called the 5' RACE reads and shows each CDR3 protein once, DNA omitted. This table holds about 48,000 distinct CDR3 sequences. The specimen sequenced was memory CD8+ T cells from blood. The receptors originated from a human donor in good health. Some clones in this sample may be carry-over from other donors' samples.

J is TRBJ2-1 and V is TRBV11-2; there is no DNA to check the TCRdb D call of TRBD1. Germline assignment: CDR1 SGHAT and CDR2 FQNNGV. The CDR3 has 12 residues. The CDR3 reads CASSLVEDMQFF.

This sequence joins TRBV12-3 or TRBV12-4 and TRBJ1-2; the D gene TCRdb calls, TRBD1, cannot be checked with no DNA. This CDR3 is built from 13 residues. CDR3 amino acids: CASSFGQNYGYTF.

The CDR3 spells CASSFRAGHEQYF. The rearrangement links TRBV28 to TRBJ2-7; the D call of TRBD1 rests on TCRdb alone, since no DNA is present to check it. This CDR3 comprises 13 residues. CDR1 is MDHEN and CDR2 is SYDVKM in the germline V gene.

V and J are TRBV9 and TRBJ2-3; TCRdb gives TRBD1 as the D gene, but with no DNA this cannot be confirmed. Germline V gene lookup returns CDR1 SGDLS and CDR2 YYNGEE. The CDR3 covers 15 residues. CDR3 protein: CASSVTQGYTDTQYF.

This rearrangement joins TRBV12-3 or TRBV12-4 to TRBJ1-2; TCRdb names TRBD1, which stays unverified in the absence of DNA. The CDR3 contains 13 residues. CDR3 amino acids: CASTAAPVYGYTF.

V gene TRBV11-1 combines with J gene TRBJ2-5. The V gene's germline CDR1 is SGHAT and CDR2 FQDESV (reference sequence). The CDR3 totals 14 residues. CDR3 protein: CASSLTPYQETQYF.

This rearrangement joins TRBV7-2 to TRBJ2-7; TCRdb's D gene call, TRBD1, goes unchecked for lack of DNA. CDR1 SGHTA and CDR2 FQGNSA come from the germline V gene. The CDR3 contains 14 residues. CDR3 residues: CASRPSPGAYEQYF.

The chain couples TRBV20-1 to TRBJ1-5; with no DNA, the TCRdb D assignment of TRBD1 cannot be verified. CDR3 length: 14 amino acids. Germline V gives CDR1 DFQATT, CDR2 SNEGSKA (reference sequence). CDR3 amino acids: CSALTGGSNQPQHF.

The chain links TRBV15 to TRBJ1-2; the D call of TRBD1 rests on TCRdb alone, since no DNA is present to check it. The CDR3 consists of 17 residues. Germline loops: CDR1 LNHNV, CDR2 YYDKDF (reference sequence). The CDR3 is CATSRDRPLTGDHGYTF.

Considering frequency, this clonotype is medium-sized (0.01 to 0.1%). The chain uses TRBV20-1 and TRBJ2-7; TCRdb designates TRBD2, a call that cannot be tested without DNA. Germline V gene lookup returns CDR1 DFQATT and CDR2 SNEGSKA (reference sequence). The CDR3 extends over 15 amino acids. The CDR3 is CSARGGGDFSWEQYF.

This chain connects TRBV28 to TRBJ2-7; TCRdb selects TRBD2, and the lack of DNA leaves this call unchecked. Germline loops: CDR1 MDHEN, CDR2 SYDVKM. The CDR3 totals 14 residues. This CDR3 is CASSPRREASEQYF.

This chain joins TRBV12-3 or TRBV12-4 and TRBJ1-1; checking the TCRdb D call of TRBD1 is not possible without DNA. The CDR3 spans 14 residues. Here the CDR3 reads CASSFWGAYTEAFF.

The chain is built from TRBV6-2 or TRBV6-3 and TRBJ1-6; the TCRdb D gene call, TRBD1, has no DNA to confirm it. There are 15 residues in the CDR3. Germline V gene data show CDR1 as MNHEY and CDR2 as SVGEGT. The CDR3 loop reads CASSQSDRVSSPLHF.

V is TRBV28 and J is TRBJ1-2; as DNA is missing, the TRBD1 call by TCRdb cannot be tested. The germline gives CDR1 MDHEN, CDR2 SYDVKM. This CDR3 contains 14 residues. The CDR3: CASSRRSQGDGYTF.

The chain links TRBV7-2 to TRBJ2-3; without DNA, the TCRdb call of TRBD2 cannot be checked. This CDR3 comprises 14 residues. Germline CDR1 reads SGHTA; CDR2 reads FQGNSA. The CDR3 protein is CATSRLAGTDTQYF.

The rearrangement uses TRBV9 and TRBJ2-7; TCRdb lists TRBD1, though no DNA is available to test this call. The CDR3 totals 14 residues. CDR1 is SGDLS and CDR2 is YYNGEE in the germline V gene. The CDR3 loop is CASSADRGVNEQYF.

The J gene is TRBJ1-2, the V gene TRBV9; TCRdb's assignment of TRBD1 cannot be checked, as there is no DNA. Germline loops: CDR1 SGDLS, CDR2 YYNGEE. This CDR3 is 12 amino acids long. This CDR3 reads CASSADRYGYTF.

The chain links TRBV4-2 to TRBJ2-7; the TCRdb call, TRBD2, lacks DNA for checking. This CDR3 has 14 amino acids. Germline-derived CDR1 and CDR2 are LGHNA and YNFKEQ. The CDR3 spells CASSQRRADYEQYF.

The chain recombines TRBV6-5 with TRBJ2-1; the D gene TCRdb calls, TRBD2, cannot be checked with no DNA. The CDR3 is 16 amino acids. Germline lookup yields CDR1 MNHEY and CDR2 SVGAGI. The CDR3 sequence is CASSYSTVERETEQFF.

This rearrangement joins TRBV28 to TRBJ2-1. The length of the CDR3 is 13 residues. Per germline, CDR1 MDHEN and CDR2 SYDVKM. The chain's CDR3 is CASSFSGVGEQFF.

The chain employs TRBV6-5 and TRBJ1-2. The CDR3 contains 18 residues. Germline CDR1 reads MNHEY; CDR2 reads SVGAGI. The CDR3 protein is CASSYLGKALGVSYGYTF.

The V call is TRBV20-1, the J call TRBJ1-2; TCRdb indicates TRBD1, and absent DNA this call remains unverified. Germline lookup yields CDR1 DFQATT and CDR2 SNEGSKA (reference sequence). This CDR3 spans 12 amino acids. The CDR3 region is CSARGQGAGYTF.

The rearrangement links TRBV28 to TRBJ2-7. The CDR3 has 15 residues. Germline V gene data show CDR1 as MDHEN and CDR2 as SYDVKM. The CDR3 is CASSYSRLSSYEQYF.

The chain is built from TRBV28 and TRBJ2-5; TCRdb names TRBD1, which stays unverified in the absence of DNA. CDR3 length equals 14 residues. Germline CDR1 reads MDHEN; CDR2 reads SYDVKM. The CDR3 is CASVRQGLQETQYF.

V gene TRBV7-8 combines with J gene TRBJ2-3. This CDR3 has 12 amino acids. Germline V lookup: CDR1 SGHVS, CDR2 FQNEAQ. CDR3 protein: CASSDSTDTQYF.

The chain is built from TRBV29-1 and TRBJ2-2. Germline CDR1 is SQVTM and CDR2 is ANQGSEA. The CDR3 covers 11 residues. The CDR3 region is CSVNSAGELFF.

The chain has TRBV28 and TRBJ2-1; the D call from TCRdb, TRBD1, cannot be confirmed without DNA. The V gene's germline CDR1 is MDHEN and CDR2 SYDVKM. The length of the CDR3 is 12 residues. The CDR3 is CASVVGGNEQFF. Full variable domain (rest looked up from reference TRBV28 and TRBJ2-1): DVKVTQSSRYLVKRTGEKVFLECVQDMDHENMFWYRQDPGLGLRLIYFSYDVKMKEKGDIPEGYSVSREKKERFSLILESASTNQTSMYLCASVVGGNEQFFGPGTRLTVL.

This chain uses TRBV12-5 with TRBJ1-5; TCRdb selects TRBD1, and the lack of DNA leaves this call unchecked. The germline gives CDR1 LGHNT, CDR2 FRNRAP. This CDR3 has 17 amino acids. The CDR3 spells CASGLGPTGGHNQPQHF.